A selection of T cell receptor beta chains follows, all from one sample in a study of neoadjuvant anti-PD-1 for oral cavity cancer. Clones were sequenced by immunoSEQ multiplex PCR, and TCRdb holds only the in-frame ones, with some missing. Of 12,000 or so clones detected, about 61% appear once; the ten largest clones hold almost 7%. The sequencing used tumor tissue, collected before nivolumab (anti-PD-1) treatment. The receptor source for this set is a person aged 40 to 85 with oral cavity squamous cell carcinoma. The donor label of this sample is uncertain. Both conserved end residues are part of each CDR3. The order of the fields is CDR3 DNA, CDR3 protein, V gene, clone size, D gene, J gene. The D gene is left open where the match is weak. Rows give clone size only sometimes, using once, few, many, or a class for an expanded clone.

CDR3 DNA: TGTGCCAGCAGCTTACCGTCCACTGAAGCTTTCTTT; CDR3 protein: CASSLPSTEAFF; V gene: TRBV5-4; clone size: .; D gene: .; J gene: TRBJ1-1
CDR3 DNA: TGTGCCAGCAGCGTAGTGGCCGGGACTAGCGGAAATGAGCAGTTCTTC; CDR3 protein: CASSVVAGTSGNEQFF; V gene: TRBV9; clone size: .; D gene: TRBD2; J gene: TRBJ2-1
CDR3 DNA: TGTGCCAGCAGTGGTCCCCAAGGTACCACTGAAGCTTTCTTT; CDR3 protein: CASSGPQGTTEAFF; V gene: TRBV2; clone size: .; D gene: .; J gene: TRBJ1-1
CDR3 DNA: TGTGCCAGGACGACAGGGGGTTATGGCTACACCTTC; CDR3 protein: CARTTGGYGYTF; V gene: TRBV10-3; clone size: once; D gene: TRBD1; J gene: TRBJ1-2
CDR3 DNA: TGCGCCAGCAGCTTCGAGGGGGTACAGGGAAAAAACATTCAGTACTTC; CDR3 protein: CASSFEGVQGKNIQYF; V gene: TRBV5-1; clone size: .; D gene: .; J gene: TRBJ2-4
CDR3 DNA: TGTGCCAGCAGTCTACAGGATTACGAGCAGTACTTC; CDR3 protein: CASSLQDYEQYF; V gene: TRBV28; clone size: few; D gene: .; J gene: TRBJ2-7
CDR3 DNA: TGTGCCTGGAGTGTAGGGGACTCTGGAAACACCATATATTTT; CDR3 protein: CAWSVGDSGNTIYF; V gene: TRBV30; clone size: .; D gene: .; J gene: TRBJ1-3
CDR3 DNA: TGTGCCAGCAGTAGGACAGGGTCCCTCTTCTACGAGCAGTACTTC; CDR3 protein: CASSRTGSLFYEQYF; V gene: TRBV28; clone size: few; D gene: TRBD1; J gene: TRBJ2-7
CDR3 DNA: TGTGCCAGCAGCTTAGCGCAGGGCTCCTACAATGAGCAGTTCTTC; CDR3 protein: CASSLAQGSYNEQFF; V gene: TRBV7-9; clone size: once; D gene: .; J gene: TRBJ2-1
CDR3 DNA: TGTGCCAGCAGTACCTGGACAGCACCCTACGAGCAGTACTTC; CDR3 protein: CASSTWTAPYEQYF; V gene: TRBV6-5; clone size: .; D gene: .; J gene: TRBJ2-7
CDR3 DNA: TGTGCCAGCAGCTTGGCCGGACAGGGGGCGTACAATCAGCCCCAGCATTTT; CDR3 protein: CASSLAGQGAYNQPQHF; V gene: TRBV5-6; clone size: few; D gene: TRBD1; J gene: TRBJ1-5